This TCR beta chain emerged from a study of PD-1 blockade in classical Hodgkin lymphoma. In the study overall: It was nivolumab at 3 mg/kg, given intravenously every 2 weeks, that patients received. Study-level results: Reports indicated that newly diagnosed patients had lower baseline TCR diversity than healthy donors did. Although disease activity or prior therapy may be involved, causes of the repertoire differences remain undefined. Baseline diversity resembling that of newly diagnosed patients was seen in complete responders.

Generated by immunoSEQ multiplex PCR, the TCRdb table keeps only in-frame clones and is missing some. Of about 21,000 clones listed, 65% to 75% were seen once; the top ten hold about 21%. All patients experienced relapse after autologous stem cell transplantation, and brentuximab vedotin exposure was variable. Germline lookup yields CDR1 LNHDA and CDR2 SQIVND (reference sequence). The CDR3 runs 13 residues. Germline trimming cut 8 bases from V and 7 bases from J; bases unmatched to any gene: 7. Worth noting for this clone: Its antigen is undetermined.

The rearrangement uses TRBV19 and TRBJ2-1; 8 bases agree with TRBD1. The specimen was peripheral blood mononuclear cells (PBMCs), collected at baseline. The TCR sequence derives from a human donor with classical Hodgkin lymphoma. The CDR3 reads CASGRDRNNEQFF. The DNA for the CDR3 is TGTGCCAGTGGTCGGGACAGGAATAATGAGCAGTTCTTC.